This TCR beta chain comes out of a study of blood T cells in healthy people across ages (dated by TCRdb to 2014 to 2015). Regarding the complete study: In model experiments, roughly one uniquely barcoded TCR beta cDNA molecule per two T cells was captured by template switching. To track age-related changes in TCR beta repertoire diversity, the study relied on deep sequencing normalized with unique cDNA molecular identifiers. The donors were divided into four age groups: young (average around 16 years), middle-aged (approximately 39), aged (approximately 62) and long-lived (about 84). To avoid experimental bias, donors of different ages were distributed randomly across sequencing lanes. For two donors (one aged 18 to 30 and one aged 80 or older), the study analyzed two additional independent replicas of 1 million unique cDNA reads from the same blood draw.

Donors were approximately 42 systemically healthy Caucasian individuals from Russia aged 6 to 90 years. About 9.1 milliliters of peripheral blood were collected from each donor into EDTA-treated Vacutainer tubes. Ficoll-Paque density-gradient centrifugation was used to isolate PBMCs, with at least 7 million obtained per sample. Trizol reagent was used to extract total RNA from the PBMCs, yielding at least 6 micrograms per sample. For every donor, flow cytometry on a PBMC aliquot measured the percentage of naive CD45RAhigh/CD27high T cells. V is shortened by 5 bases, J by 4 bases, and the region joining them spans 23 bases. CDR1 and CDR2, per the germline V gene (reference sequence), are LNHNV and YYDKDF. From cysteine to phenylalanine, the CDR3 is 18 amino acids long. CDR3 DNA only is kept here, 54 bases in frame from base 1. Here is what the overall study found, with its caveats: The CMV infection status of donors was not known, potentially confounding age-related changes in expanded clonotypes. Conclusive comparison of naive and antigen-experienced compartments was prevented by the profiling of bulk unsorted PBMCs. The long-lived group showed more naive CD4+ T cells, fewer expanded clones and increased TCR diversity than the aged group, suggesting age selection. The percentage of naive T cells measured by flow cytometry correlated strongly with observed TCR beta diversity. Estimates of total diversity from one million sequenced T cells were regarded as lower bounds and underestimates. Observed TCR beta diversity per million T cells fell roughly linearly with age, and a significant reduction was already apparent by age roughly 40.

The method was 5' RACE. Reads for this sample came from an Illumina HiSeq 2500. The second PCR ran for roughly 7 to 12 cycles and used a J-beta primer mix along with a sample-barcoded 5' primer. A unique molecular identifier was introduced onto each TCR beta cDNA molecule by a template-switch 5' adaptor carrying 12 random nucleotides. Each sample yielded at least 2.5 million CDR3-containing paired-end reads. First-strand cDNA synthesis was performed from all RNA using the Mint cDNA synthesis kit, with priming by a TRBC-specific oligonucleotide. All cDNA was treated with uracil-DNA glycosylase and then went through a first 18-cycle PCR with the universal primers M1SS and BC2_uni_R. Regarding the original processing steps: For normalization, 1 million high-quality reads were randomly selected from each sample, with every read carrying a distinct molecular identifier. Instead of being binned into consensus sequences, reads with shared molecular identifiers were discarded. CDR3 identification, clonotype clustering and error correction used MiTCR with a Q25 quality threshold and the strictest error-elimination algorithm. Lower-bound total TCR beta diversity was estimated with a nonparametric unseen species model using Euler transformation. TCRdb ran its own pipeline on the public reads, namely fastp trimming at Q25 and MiXCR clone calling, and kept in-frame beta chains. Records with the same CDR3 protein are collapsed into one entry carrying the most frequent genes and DNA. In this record, the V and J calls reflect TCRdb's handling and not the investigators' own analysis. The sample data list about 640,000 distinct CDR3 sequences, and around 31% of these were observed just once. The ten top clones hold less than 20% of the sample.

In the case of this clonotype: No antigen is known for it. No base qualities exist here, and no much larger clone lies one base off it.

This receptor chain uses TRBV15 and TRBJ1-4; perhaps TRBD1 is the D gene, with 5 bases matching. Sequenced input: blood. This receptor was obtained from a woman aged 80 or over in good health. DNA sequence: TGTGCCACCAGCGACAGCCCGGCAGGGTGGACCGGTAATGAAAAACTGTTTTTT. It translates to CATSDSPAGWTGNEKLFF.